These T cell receptor beta chains were read from a single sample in a study of CD8+CD57+ T cells in acquired aplastic anemia. One entry per CDR3 protein, called by TCRdb with MiXCR from the reads. The data show about 98,000 distinct CDR3 sequences, with about 63% seen just once and 60% to 80% held by the top ten. The sequencing sample was made of sorted CD4+, CD8+, or CD8+CD57+ T cells (not recorded which) from PBMCs. These receptors all come from a human donor with aplastic anemia. The CDR3 runs from the conserved cysteine through the conserved F or W. D genes are given only for firm matches. The listing skips clone size in some rows; elsewhere it reads once, few, many or a size class.

V,D,J,size,CDR3,DNA
TRBV10-3,-,TRBJ1-1,-,CAISESPGDTEAFF,TGTGCCATCAGTGAGTCCCCAGGGGACACTGAAGCTTTCTTT
TRBV15,-,TRBJ1-5,-,CATSILRGSNQPQHF,TGTGCCACCAGCATATTGCGGGGGAGCAATCAGCCCCAGCATTTT
TRBV7-6,-,TRBJ2-6,-,CASSSPIGRANVLTF,TGTGCCAGCAGCTCCCCGATAGGGAGGGCCAACGTCCTGACTTTC
TRBV15,-,TRBJ1-5,-,CATSRNDQPQHF,TGTGCCACCAGCAGAAACGATCAGCCCCAGCATTTT
TRBV29-1,-,TRBJ1-2,many,CSVVYRVWGYGYTF,TGCAGCGTTGTTTACAGGGTGTGGGGGTATGGCTACACCTTC
TRBV7-6,-,TRBJ1-2,medium-sized,CASSLGGGVHGYTF,TGTGCCAGCAGCTTAGGGGGAGGGGTGCATGGCTACACCTTC
TRBV7-8,-,TRBJ2-7,-,CASRTGSSYEQYF,TGTGCCAGCAGAACAGGAAGCTCCTACGAGCAGTACTTC
TRBV7-8,-,TRBJ1-5,-,CASSHGGYQPQHF,TGTGCCAGCAGCCACGGCGGATATCAGCCCCAGCATTTT
TRBV24-1,TRBD2,TRBJ2-1,few,CATSDGLAGGWGNEQFF,TGTGCCACCAGTGATGGACTAGCGGGGGGGTGGGGCAATGAGCAGTTCTTC
TRBV25-1,TRBD1,TRBJ2-6,few,CASSRQGGRLSGANVLTF,TGTGCCAGCAGTAGACAGGGGGGCCGCCTATCTGGGGCCAACGTCCTGACTTTC
TRBV4-1,-,TRBJ2-1,many,CASSQNLGNEQFF,TGCGCCAGCAGCCAGAATCTTGGTAATGAGCAGTTCTTC
TRBV20-1,-,TRBJ2-5,many,CSARDGGGQETQYF,TGCAGTGCTAGAGATGGAGGGGGACAAGAGACCCAGTACTTC
TRBV20-1,-,TRBJ1-1,few,CSAIAGTEAFF,TGCAGTGCCATTGCAGGCACTGAAGCTTTCTTT
TRBV12-3/TRBV12-4,-,TRBJ2-7,once,CASSLVGHLFYEQYF,TGTGCCAGCAGTTTAGTGGGACACTTATTCTACGAGCAGTACTTC
TRBV12-3/TRBV12-4,-,TRBJ2-7,few,CASSSTVRKYDEQYF,TGTGCCAGCAGTTCCACGGTTAGGAAATACGACGAGCAGTACTTC
TRBV6-1,-,TRBJ2-7,-,CASSPRDTSYEQYF,TGTGCCAGCAGTCCCCGGGACACTTCCTACGAGCAGTACTTC
TRBV5-1,TRBD1,TRBJ2-7,-,CASSIGQGKYEQYF,TGCGCCAGCAGCATCGGACAGGGCAAGTACGAGCAGTACTTC
TRBV11-1,-,TRBJ2-3,-,CASSLGRDSTDTQYF,TGTGCCAGCAGCTTAGGACGGGACAGCACAGATACGCAGTATTTT
TRBV10-2,TRBD1,TRBJ2-3,-,CASSGDRGPTDTQYF,TGCGCCAGCAGTGGGGACAGGGGACCTACAGATACGCAGTATTTT
TRBV7-2,-,TRBJ2-7,-,CASSLQLTYEQYF,TGTGCCAGCAGCTTACAACTGACCTACGAGCAGTACTTC
TRBV11-2,-,TRBJ1-5,-,CASSKGTPRVDRPQHF,TGTGCCAGCAGCAAAGGGACCCCGAGGGTGGATCGGCCCCAGCATTTT
TRBV7-8,TRBD1,TRBJ2-3,-,CASSSLQGAGTDTQYF,TGTGCCAGCAGCTCACTACAGGGGGCAGGCACAGATACGCAGTATTTT
TRBV11-2,TRBD2,TRBJ2-3,-,CASSLDSGGTVTQYF,TGTGCCAGCAGCTTAGATAGCGGGGGCACAGTTACGCAGTATTTT
TRBV15,-,TRBJ1-5,few,CATSRAGQMNQPQHF,TGTGCCACCAGCAGAGCTGGACAGATGAATCAGCCCCAGCATTTT
TRBV10-3,TRBD2,TRBJ2-7,-,CAISDLAVTYEQYF,TGTGCCATCAGTGATCTAGCGGTAACCTACGAGCAGTACTTC
TRBV10-2,-,TRBJ2-7,once,CASSQSGSYEQYF,TGCGCCAGCAGCCAGTCGGGGTCCTACGAGCAGTACTTC
TRBV20-1,-,TRBJ2-5,-,CSASPRVRETQYF,TGCAGTGCTAGCCCCAGGGTGAGGGAGACCCAGTACTTC
TRBV15,TRBD1,TRBJ2-7,hyperexpanded,CATSRETGAAEQYF,TGTGCCACCAGCAGAGAGACAGGGGCAGCCGAGCAGTACTTC
TRBV2,TRBD1,TRBJ1-5,-,CASREFLTGDGQPQHF,TGTGCCAGCAGGGAATTTTTGACAGGGGATGGTCAGCCCCAGCATTTT
TRBV19,-,TRBJ1-1,-,CASSTGPNGNTEAFF,TGTGCCAGTAGTACAGGACCTAATGGGAACACTGAAGCTTTCTTT
TRBV19,-,TRBJ2-7,few,CASSIGSSYEQYF,TGTGCCAGTAGTATAGGTAGCAGCTACGAGCAGTACTTC
TRBV20-1,TRBD1,TRBJ2-7,-,CSARDRDRGHEQYF,TGCAGTGCTAGAGATCGCGACAGGGGTCACGAGCAGTACTTC
TRBV15,-,TRBJ1-4,-,CATRLSGATTNEKLFF,TGTGCCACCAGGTTAAGCGGGGCGACAACTAATGAAAAACTGTTTTTT
TRBV19,-,TRBJ2-3,-,CASSTSGDTQYF,TGTGCCAGTAGTACCTCGGGGGATACGCAGTATTTT
TRBV19,-,TRBJ2-7,-,CASSIGSNYEQYF,TGTGCTAGTAGTATTGGGAGCAACTACGAGCAGTACTTC
TRBV7-8,TRBD1,TRBJ2-7,-,CASSLRDRGDLSYEQYF,TGTGCCAGCAGCCTAAGGGACAGGGGCGACCTCTCCTACGAGCAGTACTTC
TRBV27,-,TRBJ2-6,-,CASSYVVGAGANVLTF,TGTGCCAGCAGTTACGTCGTTGGAGCTGGGGCCAACGTCCTGACTTTC
TRBV6-4,-,TRBJ1-2,-,CASSDTPQAPNYGYTF,TGTGCCAGCAGTGACACCCCGCAGGCTCCTAACTATGGCTACACCTTC
TRBV15,-,TRBJ2-1,few,CATSRAGSSYNEQFF,TGTGCCACCAGCAGAGCGGGCTCAAGTTACAATGAGCAGTTCTTC
TRBV29-1,-,TRBJ2-5,-,CSVCTDSQETQYF,TGCAGCGTGTGTACGGACAGCCAAGAGACCCAGTACTTC
TRBV7-9,-,TRBJ1-3,-,CASSTTTGSGNTIYF,TGTGCCAGCAGCACCACTACAGGATCCGGAAACACCATATATTTT
TRBV10-3,-,TRBJ1-6,-,CASSRTQDNSPLHF,TGTGCCAGCAGTAGGACCCAGGACAATTCACCCCTCCACTTT
TRBV20-1,TRBD2,TRBJ2-7,-,CSARDARAGEALEQYF,TGCAGTGCTAGAGATGCTCGGGCGGGAGAAGCTCTCGAGCAGTACTTC
TRBV24-1,TRBD2,TRBJ2-5,-,CATSDKGLAGERETQYF,TGTGCCACCAGTGATAAGGGACTAGCGGGAGAGAGGGAGACCCAGTACTTC
TRBV10-3,TRBD2,TRBJ2-1,-,CAISDGGGYNEQFF,TGTGCCATCAGTGATGGCGGGGGTTACAATGAGCAGTTCTTC
TRBV2,-,TRBJ2-7,-,CASSFYLRTYEQYF,TGTGCCAGCAGCTTCTACCTAAGAACCTACGAGCAGTACTTC
TRBV19,-,TRBJ1-4,once,CASSIDVKRNEKLFF,TGTGCCAGTAGTATAGATGTCAAACGAAATGAAAAACTGTTTTTT